What follows are 4 T cell receptor beta chains derived from one specimen sequenced in a study of CD8 T cells in Susac syndrome. Random hexamers were used to reverse transcribe roughly 0.5 to 1 ug of RNA. A single record per CDR3 protein comes from TCRdb applying MiXCR to the immunoSEQ multiplex PCR reads. This table holds some 130,000 distinct CDR3 sequences, approximately 79% found once. The sequencing sample was made of CD8+ T cells from PBMCs. The receptors stem from a human donor with multiple sclerosis.

The DNA of the CDR3 is TGTGCCATCAGTGAATTAGTAGCGGGGGTGAACACAGATACGCAGTATTTT. Protein: CAISELVAGVNTDTQYF. The V and J genes are TRBV10-3 and TRBJ2-3; TRBD2 matches 9 bases. Germline V gene lookup returns CDR1 ENHRY and CDR2 SYGVKD. The CDR3 contains 17 residues. V shed 3 bases, J shed 2 bases, and the junction held 9 bases outside the gene matches.

The V and J genes are TRBV2 and TRBJ1-1; 10 bases are shared with TRBD1. V was pared by 6 bases and J by 7 bases, with 11 bases of the junction left unmatched. The CDR3 runs 15 residues. The germline V gene encodes CDR1 SNHLY and CDR2 FYNNEI. DNA for the CDR3: TGTGCCAGCAGCGCCTTGACAGGGGGCAAGGATGAAGCTTTCTTT. Encoded protein: CASSALTGGKDEAFF.

V is TRBV20-1 and J is TRBJ1-5, with a tentative D call TRBD1 (5 bases). Germline CDR1 reads DFQATT; CDR2 reads SNEGSKA (reference sequence). Trimming cost V 6 bases and J 2 bases, with 8 bases left between them. This CDR3 is built from 12 residues. CDR3 in amino acids: CSAGEGNQPQHF. The CDR3 nucleotides read TGCAGTGCGGGGGAAGGCAATCAGCCCCAGCATTTT.

The chain couples TRBV6-1 to TRBJ2-1; maybe TRBD1 (5 bases). CDR1 is MNHNS, CDR2 SASEGT, per germline. This CDR3 contains 13 residues. The germline V and J ends were trimmed by 8 bases and 7 bases, with 15 bases remaining between them. This CDR3 reads CASAYIKGNEQFF. The CDR3 DNA reads as TGTGCCAGCGCCTATATTAAGGGGAATGAGCAGTTCTTC.